This passage covers 9 T cell receptor beta chains from one sample sequenced in a study of T cells in Graves' hyperthyroidism and ophthalmopathy. Using RNA transcripts as the source, TCR beta CDR3 regions were amplified. The TCR CDR3 first-round RT-PCR relied on the HTBI primer set. MiXCR, run by TCRdb on the multiplex PCR reads, gives a single entry per CDR3 protein. The sample holds roughly 500,000 distinct CDR3 sequences; 15% to 20% are singletons and the top ten take around 32%. The sequencing sample was made of blood. Receptor source: a woman between 25 and 40 years old with Graves' ophthalmopathy.

This clonotype was detected many times. This chain connects TRBV18 to TRBJ2-7, with TRBD2 matching over 10 bases. Germline CDR1 KGHSH, CDR2 LQKENI. After removal of 0 bases from V and 4 bases from J, the junction contained 6 bases not matched to a gene. This CDR3 has 16 amino acids. In nucleotides, the CDR3 is TGTGCCAGCTCACCACCGTTAGCGGGAGGTCTTTACGAGCAGTACTTC. Translating gives CASSPPLAGGLYEQYF.

There are a few counts of this clonotype. The chain is built from TRBV10-3 and TRBJ1-1, with D maybe TRBD1 (6 bases). The CDR3 runs 13 residues. CDR1 is ENHRY and CDR2 is SYGVKD in the germline V gene. V lost 0 bases, J lost 11 bases, and 13 bases lay in between. The CDR3 nucleotides are TGTGCCATCAGTGAGTCGTCTGGGGGGCCGGCTTTCTTT. Protein product: CAISESSGGPAFF.

This clonotype was seen repeatedly, ten times or more. This rearrangement joins TRBV3-1 to TRBJ1-5, with D uncertain. Per germline, CDR1 LGHDT and CDR2 YNNKEL (reference sequence). CDR3 size: 15 residues. V was cut by 0 bases and J by 6 bases, with 12 bases left in between. DNA of the CDR3: TGTGCCAGCAGCCAAGATGCCGGAAAGGGTCAGCCCCAGCATTTT. Residues: CASSQDAGKGQPQHF.

This clonotype was seen many times. The CDR3 DNA follows: TGTGCCAGCAGTTACTTTAGGGATCCCGGGGAGCTGTTTTTT. It encodes CASSYFRDPGELFF. V gene TRBV6-6 combines with J gene TRBJ2-2; D not resolved. The CDR3 contains 14 residues. Germline CDR1 and CDR2: MNHNY and SVGAGI (reference sequence). Trimming stripped 1 base from V and 6 bases from J, with 9 bases between.

This clonotype came up many times. The chain employs TRBV2 and TRBJ2-3, with unresolved D. Trimming removed 6 bases at V and 1 base at J, with 11 bases between. The CDR3 runs to 14 residues. CDR1 SNHLY and CDR2 FYNNEI come from the germline V gene. In DNA form, the CDR3 reads TGTGCCAGCAGGGACGGTCTCCGCACAGATACGCAGTATTTT. This codes for CASRDGLRTDTQYF.

This clonotype was recorded a few times. The chain has TRBV5-4 and TRBJ2-3; 14 positions match TRBD2. The ends lost 5 bases at V and 7 bases at J; junction bases unmatched: 9. Germline-derived CDR1 and CDR2 are SGHNT and YYREEE (reference sequence). The CDR3 is 16 residues long. CDR3 bases: TGTGCCAGCAGTCCGGGACTAGCGGGAGTGCGAAATACGCAGTATTTT. Translated, it gives CASSPGLAGVRNTQYF. The whole variable domain, filled in from reference TRBV5-4 and TRBJ2-3, reads ETGVTQSPTHLIKTRGQQVTLRCSSQSGHNTVSWYQQALGQGPQFIFQYYREEENGRGNFPPRFSGLQFPNYSSELNVNALELDDSALYLCASSPGLAGVRNTQYFGPGTRLTVL.

This clonotype has only a few counts. CDR3 DNA: TGTGCCAGCAGTTTAAAGACAGCTCAAGAGACCCAGTACTTC. This encodes CASSLKTAQETQYF. This chain joins TRBV27 and TRBJ2-5; TRBD1 might be the D (5 bases). CDR1 is MNHEY and CDR2 is SMNVEV in the germline V gene (reference sequence). This CDR3 contains 14 residues. V was pared by 2 bases and J by 2 bases, with 9 bases between.

V gene TRBV7-2 combines with J gene TRBJ2-5; 7 bases map to TRBD1. The V gene's germline CDR1 is SGHTA and CDR2 FQGNSA. CDR3 length: 16 amino acids. The J segment lost 5 bases and the V segment lost 0 bases, leaving 9 bases of the junction unmatched. The CDR3: CASSLASAGGGETQYF. For the CDR3, the DNA is TGTGCCAGCAGCTTAGCGTCAGCAGGGGGTGGGGAGACCCAGTACTTC.

The chain carries TRBV7-3 and TRBJ2-1; 10 bases align to TRBD2. The germline CDR1 and CDR2 sequences are SGHTA and FQGTGA. CDR3 length equals 16 residues. V lost 1 base, J lost 5 bases, and 5 bases stayed unmatched. The CDR3 loop reads CASSLILAGGHNEQFF. The CDR3 nucleotides are TGTGCCAGCAGCTTAATCTTAGCGGGAGGCCACAATGAGCAGTTCTTC. The whole variable domain, remainder taken from reference TRBV7-3 and TRBJ2-1, is GAGVSQTPSNKVTEKGKYVELRCDPISGHTALYWYRQSLGQGPEFLIYFQGTGAADDSGLPNDRFFAVRPEGSVSTLKIQRTERGDSAVYLCASSLILAGGHNEQFFGPGTRLTVL.